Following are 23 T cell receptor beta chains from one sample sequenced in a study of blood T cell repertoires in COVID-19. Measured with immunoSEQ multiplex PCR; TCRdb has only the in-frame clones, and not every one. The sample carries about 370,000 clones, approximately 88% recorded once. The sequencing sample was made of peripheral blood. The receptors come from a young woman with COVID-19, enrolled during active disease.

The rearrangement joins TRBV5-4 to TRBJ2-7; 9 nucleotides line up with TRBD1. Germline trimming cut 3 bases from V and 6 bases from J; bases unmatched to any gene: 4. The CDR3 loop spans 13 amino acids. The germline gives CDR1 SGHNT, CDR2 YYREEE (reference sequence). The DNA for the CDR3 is TGTGCCAGCAGCTCCCAGACAGGGGGCGAGCAGTACGTC. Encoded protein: CASSSQTGGEQYV.

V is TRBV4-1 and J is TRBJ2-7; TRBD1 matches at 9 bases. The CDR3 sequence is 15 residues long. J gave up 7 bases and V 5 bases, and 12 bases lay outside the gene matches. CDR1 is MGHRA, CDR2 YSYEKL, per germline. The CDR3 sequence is CASSYRTGDLGEQYF. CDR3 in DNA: TGCGCCAGCAGCTACCGGACAGGGGATCTCGGAGAGCAGTACTTC.

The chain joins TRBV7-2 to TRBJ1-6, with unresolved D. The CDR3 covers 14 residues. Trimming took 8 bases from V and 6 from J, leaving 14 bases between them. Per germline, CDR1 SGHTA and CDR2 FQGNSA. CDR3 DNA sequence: TGTGCCAGCGACTTTGGCGGATCTAATTCACCCCTCCACTTT. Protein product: CASDFGGSNSPLHF.

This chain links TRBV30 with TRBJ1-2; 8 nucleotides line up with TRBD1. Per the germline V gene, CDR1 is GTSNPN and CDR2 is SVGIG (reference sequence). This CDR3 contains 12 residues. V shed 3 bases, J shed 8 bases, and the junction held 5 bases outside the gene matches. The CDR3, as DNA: TGTGCCTGGAGCATGGACAGGGCGGGCTACACCTTC. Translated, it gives CAWSMDRAGYTF.

The CDR3 coding sequence is TGTGCCAGCAGAGGGACAGGGAGTGACGAGCAGTACTTC. It yields the protein CASRGTGSDEQYF. This chain connects TRBV2 to TRBJ2-7, with 9 bases that match TRBD1. CDR1 and CDR2 (germline): SNHLY, FYNNEI. J lost 5 bases, V lost 6 bases, and 5 bases had no gene match. This CDR3 is 13 amino acids long.

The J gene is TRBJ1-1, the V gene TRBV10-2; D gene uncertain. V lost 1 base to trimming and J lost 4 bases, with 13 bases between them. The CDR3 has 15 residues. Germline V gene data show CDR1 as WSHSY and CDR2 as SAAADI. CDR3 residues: CASSELWADGTEAFF. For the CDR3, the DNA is TGCGCCAGCAGTGAGTTGTGGGCTGACGGCACTGAAGCTTTCTTT.

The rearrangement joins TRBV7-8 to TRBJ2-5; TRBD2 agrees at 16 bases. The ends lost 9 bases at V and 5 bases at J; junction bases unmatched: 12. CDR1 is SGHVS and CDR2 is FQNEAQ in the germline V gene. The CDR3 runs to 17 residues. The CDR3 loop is CASLPGLAGGPGETQYF. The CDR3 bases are TGTGCCAGTTTACCGGGACTAGCGGGAGGGCCTGGGGAGACCCAGTACTTC.

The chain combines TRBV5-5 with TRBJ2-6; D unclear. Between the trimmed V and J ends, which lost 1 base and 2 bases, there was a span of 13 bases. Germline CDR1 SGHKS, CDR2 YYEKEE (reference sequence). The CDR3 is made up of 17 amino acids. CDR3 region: CASSLLAGTTGANVLTF. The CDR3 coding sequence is TGTGCCAGCAGCTTGCTGGCAGGTACAACTGGGGCCAACGTCCTGACTTTC.

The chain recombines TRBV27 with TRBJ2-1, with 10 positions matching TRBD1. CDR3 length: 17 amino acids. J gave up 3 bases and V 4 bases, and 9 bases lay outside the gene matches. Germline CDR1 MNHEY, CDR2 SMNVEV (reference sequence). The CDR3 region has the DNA TGTGCCAGCAGTTCAGGGACAGGGGACTTACTCTACAATGAGCAGTTCTTC. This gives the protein CASSSGTGDLLYNEQFF.

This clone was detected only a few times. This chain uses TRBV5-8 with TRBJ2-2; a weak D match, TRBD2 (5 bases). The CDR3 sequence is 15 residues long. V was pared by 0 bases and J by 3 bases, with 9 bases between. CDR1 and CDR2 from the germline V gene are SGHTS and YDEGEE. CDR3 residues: CASSLEGEYTGELFF. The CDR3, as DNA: TGTGCCAGCAGCTTGGAGGGAGAGTACACCGGGGAGCTGTTTTTT.

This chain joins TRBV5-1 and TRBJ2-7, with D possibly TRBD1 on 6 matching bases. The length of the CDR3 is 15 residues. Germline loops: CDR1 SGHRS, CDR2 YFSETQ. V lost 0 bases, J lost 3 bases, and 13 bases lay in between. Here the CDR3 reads CASSLASKGDYEQYF. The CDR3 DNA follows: TGCGCCAGCAGCTTGGCCTCGAAGGGGGACTACGAGCAGTACTTC.

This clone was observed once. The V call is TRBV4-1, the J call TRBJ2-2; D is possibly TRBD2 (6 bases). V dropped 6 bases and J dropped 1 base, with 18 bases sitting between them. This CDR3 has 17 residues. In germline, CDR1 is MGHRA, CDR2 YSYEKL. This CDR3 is CASRPSGLGGNTGELFF. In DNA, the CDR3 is TGCGCCAGCAGGCCATCGGGACTGGGGGGGAACACCGGGGAGCTGTTTTTT.

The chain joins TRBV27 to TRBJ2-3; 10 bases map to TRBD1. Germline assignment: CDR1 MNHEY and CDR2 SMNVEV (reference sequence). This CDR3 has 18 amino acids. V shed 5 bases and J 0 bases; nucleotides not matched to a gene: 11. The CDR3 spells CASSISGPDRGSTDTQYF. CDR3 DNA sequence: TGTGCCAGCAGTATCAGCGGACCGGACAGGGGGAGCACAGATACGCAGTATTTT.

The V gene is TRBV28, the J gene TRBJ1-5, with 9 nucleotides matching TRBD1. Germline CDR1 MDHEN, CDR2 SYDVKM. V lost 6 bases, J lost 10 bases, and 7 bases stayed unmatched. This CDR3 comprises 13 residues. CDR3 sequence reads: CASRGTGKDPQHF. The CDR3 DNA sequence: TGTGCCAGCAGAGGGACAGGGAAGGATCCCCAGCATTTT.

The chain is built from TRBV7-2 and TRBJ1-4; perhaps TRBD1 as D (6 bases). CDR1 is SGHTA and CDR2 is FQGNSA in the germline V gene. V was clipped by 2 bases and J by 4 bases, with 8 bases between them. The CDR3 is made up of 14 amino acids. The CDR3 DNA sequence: TGTGCCAGCAGCTTACAGGGACATAATGAAAAACTGTTTTTT. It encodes CASSLQGHNEKLFF.

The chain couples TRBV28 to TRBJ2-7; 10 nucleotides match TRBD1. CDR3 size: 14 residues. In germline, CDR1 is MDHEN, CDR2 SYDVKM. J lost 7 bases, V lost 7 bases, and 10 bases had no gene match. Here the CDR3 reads CASTVDRGPREQYF. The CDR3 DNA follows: TGTGCCAGCACAGTCGACAGGGGGCCGAGGGAGCAGTACTTC.

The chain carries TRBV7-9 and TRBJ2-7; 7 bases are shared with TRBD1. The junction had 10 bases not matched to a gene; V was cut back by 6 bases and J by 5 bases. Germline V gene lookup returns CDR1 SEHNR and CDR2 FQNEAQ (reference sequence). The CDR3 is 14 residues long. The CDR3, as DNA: TGTGCCAGCAGTACCGACAGGGTAGGCCACGAGCAGTACTTC. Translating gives CASSTDRVGHEQYF.

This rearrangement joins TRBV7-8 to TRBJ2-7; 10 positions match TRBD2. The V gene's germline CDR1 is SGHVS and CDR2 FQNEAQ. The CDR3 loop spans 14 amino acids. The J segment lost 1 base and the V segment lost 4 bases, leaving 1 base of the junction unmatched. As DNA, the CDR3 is TGTGCCAGCAGCTCACTAGCGGGATCCTACGAGCAGTACGTC. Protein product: CASSSLAGSYEQYV.

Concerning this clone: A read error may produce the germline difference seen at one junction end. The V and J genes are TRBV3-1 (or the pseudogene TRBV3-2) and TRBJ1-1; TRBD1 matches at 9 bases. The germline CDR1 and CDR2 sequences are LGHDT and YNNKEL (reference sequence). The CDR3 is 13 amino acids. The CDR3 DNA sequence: TGTGCCAGCAGCCAAGAATGGGACAGGGAGAGGCTCTTT. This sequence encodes CASSQEWDRERLF.

The CDR3 DNA reads as TGTGCCAGCACCCCGGGGACAGGGAACTATGGCTACACCTTC. This sequence encodes CASTPGTGNYGYTF. V is TRBV28 and J is TRBJ1-2; TRBD1 matches at 9 bases. Germline loops: CDR1 MDHEN, CDR2 SYDVKM. This CDR3 has 14 residues. The junction had 5 bases not matched to a gene; V was cut back by 7 bases and J by 2 bases.

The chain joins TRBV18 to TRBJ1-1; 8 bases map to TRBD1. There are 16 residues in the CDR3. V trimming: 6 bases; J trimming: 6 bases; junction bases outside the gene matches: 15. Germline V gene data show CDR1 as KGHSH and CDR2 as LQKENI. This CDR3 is CASSDRQDREIAEAFF. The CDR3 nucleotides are TGTGCCAGCTCCGACCGCCAGGACAGGGAGATAGCTGAAGCTTTCTTT.

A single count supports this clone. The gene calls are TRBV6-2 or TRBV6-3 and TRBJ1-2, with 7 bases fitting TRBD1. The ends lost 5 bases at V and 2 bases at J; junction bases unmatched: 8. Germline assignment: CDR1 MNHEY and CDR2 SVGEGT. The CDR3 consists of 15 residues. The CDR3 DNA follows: TGTGCCAGCAGTAATGAGACAGGGAGGAACTATGGCTACACCTTC. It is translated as CASSNETGRNYGYTF.

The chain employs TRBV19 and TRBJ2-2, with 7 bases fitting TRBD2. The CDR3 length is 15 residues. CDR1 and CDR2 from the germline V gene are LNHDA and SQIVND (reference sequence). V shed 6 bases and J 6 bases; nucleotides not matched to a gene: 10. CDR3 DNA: TGTGCCAGTAGAGTGGGGGACTATCTCTCCGGGGAGCTGTTTTTT. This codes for CASRVGDYLSGELFF.